This T cell receptor (beta chain) was sequenced during a study of Ad26.COV2.S vaccination and SARS-CoV-2 variants. The study, taken as a whole, reports: Spike-specific responses of CD8+ and CD4+ T cells were reported to display substantial breadth after vaccination. Placebo recipients trailed vaccine recipients in spike-specific TCR breadth.

Remarks on this clone: Its specificity is unknown.

V lost 3 bases, J lost 3 bases, and 10 bases stayed unmatched. Germline CDR1 and CDR2: MNHNS and SASEGT. This CDR3 is 17 amino acids long. The protocol was immunoSEQ multiplex PCR, while the TCRdb copy is restricted to in-frame clones and leaves out a portion. Of about 480,000 clones listed, 70% to 90% were seen once; the top ten hold over 10%. The treatment denotes: some 19 received Ad26.COV2.S at low or high dose, single or two shots; about 5 received placebo; per-sample allocation not given. After the first vaccine or placebo injection, samples were drawn on day 63. Boston supplied an adult donor aged 18-55 years. This vaccine is an Ad26 vector that expresses the Wuhan-strain SARS-CoV-2 spike.

The sequencing used peripheral blood, collected in a trial of Ad26.COV2.S vaccine versus placebo. This clonotype originated in a person between 18 and 59 years old who received the Ad26.COV2.S COVID-19 vaccine or a placebo. The V gene is TRBV6-1, the J gene TRBJ1-3, with 8 bases fitting TRBD1. CDR3 DNA sequence: TGTGCCAGCAGTGACCTTCGACAGGGGTATTATGGAAACACCATATATTTT. Translating gives CASSDLRQGYYGNTIYF.